Listed below are T cell receptor beta chains from one sample, sequenced in a study of a mutant IDH1 vaccine in newly diagnosed glioma. These TCRs are of unknown antigen specificity. The assay was immunoSEQ multiplex PCR, and TCRdb's table has in-frame clones only and misses some. The sample lists roughly 62,000 clones; around 84% were seen once. Sequencing was performed on PBMCs, taken from a glioma patient whose treatment included an IDH1 peptide vaccine. Receptors were obtained from a woman aged 45-59 years with glioma. The CDR3 runs from the conserved cysteine through the conserved F or W. The D gene is left open where the match is weak. The listing skips clone size in some rows; elsewhere it reads once, few, many or a size class.

clone size: .
J gene: TRBJ1-6
D gene: .
V gene: TRBV5-4
CDR3 protein: CASSLGRGDSPLHF
CDR3 DNA: TGTGCCAGCAGCTTGGGCAGGGGAGATTCACCCCTCCACTTT

clone size: .
J gene: TRBJ2-1
D gene: .
V gene: TRBV19
CDR3 protein: CASSSGWSSPLF
CDR3 DNA: TGTGCCAGTAGTTCCGGATGGTCTTCTCCCCTCTTC

clone size: .
J gene: TRBJ2-2
D gene: TRBD1
V gene: TRBV7-8
CDR3 protein: CASSWSRDRGGNTGELFF
CDR3 DNA: TGTGCCAGCAGCTGGTCCCGGGACAGGGGAGGGAACACCGGGGAGCTGTTTTTT

clone size: .
J gene: TRBJ2-3
D gene: TRBD1
V gene: TRBV7-9
CDR3 protein: CASLPGQGITDTQYF
CDR3 DNA: TGTGCCAGTTTACCGGGACAGGGAATAACAGATACGCAGTATTTT

clone size: .
J gene: TRBJ1-2
D gene: TRBD1
V gene: TRBV29-1
CDR3 protein: CSVEGTDRGRYGYTF
CDR3 DNA: TGCAGCGTTGAAGGGACGGACAGGGGAAGATATGGCTACACCTTC

clone size: .
J gene: TRBJ1-2
D gene: .
V gene: TRBV25-1
CDR3 protein: CASSDSLSSYGYTF
CDR3 DNA: TGTGCCAGCAGTGACAGCCTGTCTTCCTATGGCTACACCTTC

clone size: few
J gene: TRBJ1-1
D gene: .
V gene: TRBV9
CDR3 protein: CASSVEGGRVTEAFF
CDR3 DNA: TGTGCCAGCAGCGTAGAGGGGGGAAGGGTCACTGAAGCTTTCTTT

clone size: medium-sized
J gene: TRBJ2-2
D gene: .
V gene: TRBV7-2
CDR3 protein: CASSSDTGELFF
CDR3 DNA: TGTGCCAGCAGCTCGGACACCGGGGAGCTGTTTTTT

clone size: once
J gene: TRBJ1-5
D gene: .
V gene: TRBV12-5
CDR3 protein: CASGLEPPQPQHF
CDR3 DNA: TGTGCTAGTGGTTTGGAGCCCCCTCAGCCCCAGCATTTT

clone size: .
J gene: TRBJ2-5
D gene: .
V gene: TRBV7-9
CDR3 protein: CASSRGGETQYF
CDR3 DNA: TGTGCCAGCAGCCGTGGAGGTGAGACCCAGTACTTC

clone size: .
J gene: TRBJ2-7
D gene: TRBD2
V gene: TRBV2
CDR3 protein: CASSERTSGGGEQYF
CDR3 DNA: TGTGCCAGCAGTGAACGGACTAGCGGGGGGGGCGAGCAGTACTTC

clone size: .
J gene: TRBJ1-4
D gene: TRBD1
V gene: TRBV15
CDR3 protein: CATSIGDRDDEKLFF
CDR3 DNA: TGTGCCACCAGCATCGGGGACAGGGACGATGAAAAACTGTTTTTT

clone size: .
J gene: TRBJ2-7
D gene: TRBD1
V gene: TRBV9
CDR3 protein: CASSVGGGKGSYEQYF
CDR3 DNA: TGTGCCAGCAGCGTAGGAGGGGGCAAAGGGTCCTACGAGCAGTACTTC

clone size: .
J gene: TRBJ2-7
D gene: .
V gene: TRBV2
CDR3 protein: CASNPDTYSYEQYF
CDR3 DNA: TGTGCCAGCAACCCGGACACCTATTCCTACGAGCAGTACTTC

clone size: .
J gene: TRBJ1-6
D gene: TRBD1
V gene: TRBV5-6
CDR3 protein: CASSVDRARGNSPLHF
CDR3 DNA: TGTGCCAGCAGCGTCGACAGGGCCCGAGGCAATTCACCCCTCCACTTT

clone size: .
J gene: TRBJ1-4
D gene: .
V gene: TRBV18
CDR3 protein: CASSPPGQEGRLFF
CDR3 DNA: TGTGCCAGCTCACCCCCGGGTCAGGAGGGGAGGCTGTTTTTT

clone size: once
J gene: TRBJ1-2
D gene: .
V gene: TRBV19
CDR3 protein: CASSIGGSLEGGYTF
CDR3 DNA: TGTGCCAGTAGTATAGGAGGCAGCTTGGAGGGTGGCTACACCTTC

clone size: .
J gene: TRBJ2-5
D gene: .
V gene: TRBV18
CDR3 protein: CASSRPQGTQYF
CDR3 DNA: TGTGCCAGCTCACGGCCTCAGGGGACCCAGTACTTC

clone size: .
J gene: TRBJ1-6
D gene: .
V gene: TRBV5-6
CDR3 protein: CASSLGPSSSYNSPLHF
CDR3 DNA: TGTGCCAGCAGCTTGGGACCAAGCAGCTCCTATAATTCACCCCTCCACTTT

clone size: .
J gene: TRBJ2-2
D gene: TRBD1
V gene: TRBV5-1
CDR3 protein: CASSEQGALNTGELFF
CDR3 DNA: TGCGCCAGCAGCGAACAGGGGGCGCTCAACACCGGGGAGCTGTTTTTT

clone size: .
J gene: TRBJ1-3
D gene: .
V gene: TRBV10-3
CDR3 protein: CATKTSRNTIYF
CDR3 DNA: TGTGCCACTAAGACATCTAGAAACACCATATATTTT

clone size: .
J gene: TRBJ1-3
D gene: .
V gene: TRBV4-2
CDR3 protein: CASSQQGTVNTIYF
CDR3 DNA: TGTGCCAGCAGCCAACAGGGAACCGTAAACACCATATATTTT

clone size: once
J gene: TRBJ1-5
D gene: .
V gene: TRBV10-3
CDR3 protein: CAISESGAGDQPQHF
CDR3 DNA: TGTGCCATCAGTGAGTCCGGGGCAGGGGATCAGCCCCAGCATTTT

clone size: once
J gene: TRBJ1-2
D gene: .
V gene: TRBV5-6
CDR3 protein: CASSRRGNRYGYTF
CDR3 DNA: TGTGCCAGCAGCCGGAGGGGAAATCGCTATGGCTACACCTTC